What follows are 25 T cell receptor beta chains derived from one specimen sequenced in a study of CD8 T cells in ankylosing spondylitis. Broader study findings: Characteristic of ankylosing spondylitis blood, it appeared, was a TCR beta motif comprising roughly 8 highly homologous variants.

Via MiXCR, TCRdb re-called the 5' RACE reads, giving one row per CDR3 protein. The sample lists some 700,000 distinct CDR3 sequences; roughly 19% were seen once. The antigens of these receptors remain unknown. The sequenced material came from blood, either unsorted or a sorted T cell fraction (not recorded which). These receptors came from a male donor with ankylosing spondylitis.

This chain connects TRBV20-1 to TRBJ2-3; 7 bases match TRBD2. V shed 3 bases, J shed 4 bases, and the junction held 1 base outside the gene matches. This CDR3 is 12 amino acids long. Germline V gene lookup returns CDR1 DFQATT and CDR2 SNEGSKA (reference sequence). In DNA, the CDR3 is TGCAGTGCTAGTGCGGGGGCAGATACGCAGTATTTT. It is translated as CSASAGADTQYF.

This chain uses TRBV3-1 with TRBJ1-5; possible D gene TRBD1, 5 bases. V dropped 0 bases and J dropped 1 base, with 7 bases sitting between them. Per germline, CDR1 LGHDT and CDR2 YNNKEL (reference sequence). The CDR3 spans 15 residues. CDR3 in amino acids: CASSQDGGSNQPQHF. In DNA form, the CDR3 reads TGTGCCAGCAGCCAAGATGGGGGAAGCAATCAGCCCCAGCATTTT.

The V gene is TRBV5-1, the J gene TRBJ2-3; D may be TRBD2 (5 bases). This CDR3 comprises 16 residues. Between the trimmed V and J ends, which lost 0 bases and 6 bases, there was a span of 17 bases. Germline V gene data show CDR1 as SGHRS and CDR2 as YFSETQ. In DNA form, the CDR3 reads TGCGCCAGCAGCTTGGGAAGCGGTCAAGGCCCGGATACGCAGTATTTT. The encoded protein is CASSLGSGQGPDTQYF.

In its sample, this clonotype was seen a few times. Written as DNA, the CDR3 is TGTGCCAGCAGCCCCAGAGACCCACAGCGGGAGAACTACAATGAGCAGTTCTTC. Translation: CASSPRDPQRENYNEQFF. This chain links TRBV11-1 with TRBJ2-1; TRBD2 agrees at 8 bases. Germline V gives CDR1 SGHAT, CDR2 FQDESV (reference sequence). V was pared by 5 bases and J by 3 bases, with 15 bases of the junction left unmatched. The CDR3 is 18 amino acids.

This sequence joins TRBV6-1 and TRBJ2-2; D gene uncertain. The germline V gene encodes CDR1 MNHNS and CDR2 SASEGT. There are 15 residues in the CDR3. Trimming pared 5 bases from V and 2 bases from J, leaving 12 bases between. Here the CDR3 reads CASSRPRGNTGELFF. The CDR3 region has the DNA TGTGCCAGCAGTAGGCCGCGCGGTAACACCGGGGAGCTGTTTTTT.

This clonotype was seen ten or more times. The rearrangement joins TRBV11-2 to TRBJ2-7, with D maybe TRBD1 (6 bases). This CDR3 spans 14 amino acids. V lost 5 bases and J lost 0, with 11 bases in between. Germline assignment: CDR1 SGHAT and CDR2 FQNNGV. The CDR3 sequence is CASSPPDSSYEQYF. CDR3 DNA: TGTGCCAGCAGCCCTCCGGACAGCTCCTACGAGCAGTACTTC.

This clonotype was counted a few times. The rearrangement joins TRBV28 to TRBJ2-1; unclear D gene. This CDR3 comprises 15 residues. The V gene's germline CDR1 is MDHEN and CDR2 SYDVKM. V was trimmed by 8 bases and J by 5 bases, leaving 19 bases between them. This CDR3 is CASGPPRRSDNEQFF. The CDR3 nucleotides read TGTGCCAGCGGACCACCTCGGAGATCCGACAATGAGCAGTTCTTC.

This chain connects TRBV20-1 to TRBJ2-3, with D possibly matching TRBD2 (6 bases). V was cut by 6 bases and J by 1 base, with 14 bases left in between. Per the germline V gene, CDR1 is DFQATT and CDR2 is SNEGSKA (reference sequence). The CDR3 runs to 14 residues. Here the CDR3 DNA reads TGCAGTGCCCCTGGGGGGTGGCGCACAGATACGCAGTATTTT. Protein product: CSAPGGWRTDTQYF.

This chain joins TRBV6-2 or TRBV6-3 and TRBJ1-1; D possibly corresponds to TRBD1 (5 bases). This CDR3 has 16 amino acids. With 0 bases removed from V and 1 base from J, the gap between germline ends came to 12 bases. Germline values: CDR1 MNHEY, CDR2 SVGEGT. The CDR3 region has the DNA TGTGCCAGCAGTTACTCTAAGTCAGGGCGGAACACTGAAGCTTTCTTT. This sequence encodes CASSYSKSGRNTEAFF.

This chain links TRBV9 with TRBJ2-1, with a tentative D call TRBD1 (6 bases). The V gene lost 3 bases and the J gene lost 4 bases, with 14 bases spanning the gap. Germline CDR1 reads SGDLS; CDR2 reads YYNGEE. CDR3 length equals 15 residues. CDR3 DNA sequence: TGTGCCAGCAGCGAGGACACAAGGGGGTACAATGAGCAGTTCTTC. It specifies CASSEDTRGYNEQFF.

This clonotype appeared a few times. This chain connects TRBV7-9 to TRBJ1-3; unclear D gene. The CDR3 extends over 15 amino acids. Trimming pared 8 bases from V and 4 bases from J, leaving 18 bases between. Germline lookup yields CDR1 SEHNR and CDR2 FQNEAQ (reference sequence). The CDR3: CASQNPGPAGNTIYF. The DNA of the CDR3 is TGTGCCAGCCAAAACCCCGGTCCAGCAGGAAACACCATATATTTT. Looking up the rest from reference TRBV7-9 and TRBJ1-3 gives the full variable domain: DTGVSQNPRHKITKRGQNVTFRCDPISEHNRLYWYRQTLGQGPEFLTYFQNEAQLEKSRLLSDRFSAERPKGSFSTLEIQRTEQGDSAMYLCASQNPGPAGNTIYFGEGSWLTVV.

This chain connects TRBV9 to TRBJ2-5, with unresolved D. The CDR3 contains 12 residues. Trimming removed 3 bases from V and 2 bases from J, with 5 bases in between. Germline values: CDR1 SGDLS, CDR2 YYNGEE. The CDR3 nucleotides are TGTGCCAGCAGCGCGCAACAAGAGACCCAGTACTTC. It codes for CASSAQQETQYF.

This clonotype was observed a few times. CDR3 DNA: TGTGCCAGCAGTCCTGAAAGTATAGGACTAGCGGGAGTAGTTGAGACCCAGTACTTC. Translated: CASSPESIGLAGVVETQYF. This rearrangement joins TRBV12-3 or TRBV12-4 to TRBJ2-5; 13 bases are shared with TRBD2. The length of the CDR3 is 19 residues. The J segment lost 5 bases and the V segment lost 5 bases, leaving 17 bases of the junction unmatched.

The J gene is TRBJ2-2, the V gene TRBV6-5; D not certain. The CDR3 covers 16 residues. Germline values: CDR1 MNHEY, CDR2 SVGAGI. The V end lost 0 bases, the J end lost 4 bases, and 12 bases lay between the germline ends. The CDR3 DNA sequence: TGTGCCAGCAGTTACTCGAAGACTTTTAGCACCGGGGAGCTGTTTTTT. It encodes CASSYSKTFSTGELFF.

V gene TRBV30 combines with J gene TRBJ2-7; D unclear. Germline CDR1 GTSNPN, CDR2 SVGIG (reference sequence). CDR3 length: 11 residues. The CDR3 region has the DNA TGTGTGGGTCGAATCTCCTACGAGCAGTACTTC. Its translation: CVGRISYEQYF.

This clonotype has at least ten counts. This chain links TRBV6-1 with TRBJ2-1, with 13 bases that match TRBD2. CDR3 length: 15 amino acids. Per germline, CDR1 MNHNS and CDR2 SASEGT. Germline trimming cut 7 bases from V and 7 bases from J; bases unmatched to any gene: 7. The CDR3 region has the DNA TGTGCCAGCAACCAACTAGCGGGAGGGCGTAATGAGCAGTTCTTC. Its protein product is CASNQLAGGRNEQFF.

This clonotype was seen more than once but under ten times. The CDR3 sequence is CASSLTDTYNSPLHF. The CDR3 nucleotides read TGTGCCAGCAGTCTGACAGATACCTATAATTCACCCCTCCACTTT. The rearrangement links TRBV27 to TRBJ1-6; tentatively, D is TRBD1 (5 bases). Trimming cost V 5 bases and J 2 bases, with 10 bases left between them. Germline-derived CDR1 and CDR2 are MNHEY and SMNVEV (reference sequence). The CDR3 covers 15 residues.

This clonotype has a count of ten or more. In DNA form, the CDR3 reads TGTGCCAGCACTGGGGCATACTATGGCTACACCTTC. It specifies CASTGAYYGYTF. V is TRBV2 and J is TRBJ1-2; D possibly corresponds to TRBD1 (5 bases). The CDR3 has 12 amino acids. The V gene's germline CDR1 is SNHLY and CDR2 FYNNEI. V lost 7 bases and J lost 3, with 9 bases in between. Combining the CDR3 with reference TRBV2 and TRBJ1-2 gives the whole variable domain EPEVTQTPSHQVTQMGQEVILRCVPISNHLYFYWYRQILGQKVEFLVSFYNNEISEKSEIFDDQFSVERPDGSNFTLKIRSTKLEDSAMYFCASTGAYYGYTFGSGTRLTVV.

This clonotype was seen a few times. The gene calls are TRBV28 and TRBJ2-3; no clear D gene. Per the germline V gene, CDR1 is MDHEN and CDR2 is SYDVKM. Deletions cut 9 bases from V and 9 bases from J, with 10 bases between. CDR3 length equals 10 residues. CDR3 region: CASSDETQYF. The CDR3 DNA is TGTGCCAGTAGTGATGAGACGCAGTATTTT.

The chain couples TRBV2 to TRBJ2-3; tentative D call: TRBD1 (6 bases). Between the trimmed V and J ends, which lost 6 bases and 2 bases, there was a span of 21 bases. Germline V gene sequence: CDR1 SNHLY, CDR2 FYNNEI. The length of the CDR3 is 17 residues. The CDR3 spells CASRMYAWDTFTDTQYF. The DNA for the CDR3 is TGTGCCAGCAGGATGTACGCCTGGGACACCTTCACAGATACGCAGTATTTT.

This clonotype appeared a few times. The chain couples TRBV12-3 or TRBV12-4 to TRBJ1-5, with 7 bases fitting TRBD1. The CDR3 spans 15 residues. Unmatched junction bases numbered 12, after V lost 6 bases and J lost 7 bases. CDR3 residues: CASSPTGVRDQPQHF. CDR3 in DNA: TGTGCCAGCAGCCCCACAGGGGTGAGGGACCAGCCCCAGCATTTT.

This clonotype was seen only a few times. The DNA for the CDR3 is TGTGCCAGCAGCCACCACGACAGGACCCCCTACGAGCAGTACTTC. This encodes CASSHHDRTPYEQYF. This rearrangement joins TRBV14 to TRBJ2-7; TRBD1 is a possible D gene (6 bases). Germline V gene sequence: CDR1 SGHDN, CDR2 FVKESK. Deletions cut 3 bases from V and 2 bases from J, with 14 bases between. The CDR3 runs 15 residues. Drawing the rest from reference TRBV14 and TRBJ2-7, the complete variable domain is EAGVTQFPSHSVIEKGQTVTLRCDPISGHDNLYWYRRVMGKEIKFLLHFVKESKQDESGMPNNRFLAERTGGTYSTLKVQPAELEDSGVYFCASSHHDRTPYEQYFGPGTRLTVT.

CDR3 DNA sequence: TGCAGTGCTAGAGAGAGGCTAGCGGAGTACAATGAGCAGTTCTTC. This gives the protein CSARERLAEYNEQFF. The chain carries TRBV20-1 and TRBJ2-1, with 7 bases matching TRBD2. Trimming took 0 bases from V and 4 from J; bases not matched to a gene: 6. Germline V gives CDR1 DFQATT, CDR2 SNEGSKA (reference sequence). This CDR3 contains 15 residues.

V and J are TRBV3-1 and TRBJ2-7; perhaps TRBD1 as D (5 bases). The CDR3 has 15 amino acids. Germline CDR1 is LGHDT and CDR2 is YNNKEL (reference sequence). V lost 0 bases to trimming and J lost 2 bases, with 11 bases between them. Written as DNA, the CDR3 is TGTGCCAGCAGCCAAGACTCAGGGTTTACCTACGAGCAGTACTTC. It specifies CASSQDSGFTYEQYF.

Comments on this clonotype: A read error may account for a junction end that differs from germline. V usage is TRBV5-1 and J usage is TRBJ2-5; 10 nucleotides agree with TRBD1. This CDR3 has 15 amino acids. CDR1 SGHRS and CDR2 YFSETQ come from the germline V gene. DNA for the CDR3: TGCGCCAGCAGCTCCGAGACAGGGGGCATGGAGACCAAGTACTTC. Translated, it gives CASSSETGGMETKYF.